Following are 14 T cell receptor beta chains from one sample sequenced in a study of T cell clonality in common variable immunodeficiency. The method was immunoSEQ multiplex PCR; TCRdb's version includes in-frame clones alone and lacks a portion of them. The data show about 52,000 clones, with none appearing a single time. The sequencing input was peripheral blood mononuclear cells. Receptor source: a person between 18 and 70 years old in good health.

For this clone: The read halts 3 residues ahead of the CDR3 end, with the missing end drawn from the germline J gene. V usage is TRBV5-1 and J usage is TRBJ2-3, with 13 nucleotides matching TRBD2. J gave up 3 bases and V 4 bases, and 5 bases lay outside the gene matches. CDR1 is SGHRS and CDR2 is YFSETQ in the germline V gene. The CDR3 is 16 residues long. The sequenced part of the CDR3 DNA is TGCGCCAGCAGCCCTTCGACTAGCGGGGGGACAGATACG. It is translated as CASSPSTSGGTDT. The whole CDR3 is CASSPSTSGGTDTQYF.

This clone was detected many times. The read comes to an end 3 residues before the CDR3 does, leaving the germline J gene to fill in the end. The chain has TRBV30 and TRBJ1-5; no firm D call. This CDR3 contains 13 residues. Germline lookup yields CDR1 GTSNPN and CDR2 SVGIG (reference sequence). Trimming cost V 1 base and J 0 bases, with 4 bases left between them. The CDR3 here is CAWSGGSNQPQHF. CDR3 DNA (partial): TGTGCCTGGAGTGGAGGTAGCAATCAGCCC.

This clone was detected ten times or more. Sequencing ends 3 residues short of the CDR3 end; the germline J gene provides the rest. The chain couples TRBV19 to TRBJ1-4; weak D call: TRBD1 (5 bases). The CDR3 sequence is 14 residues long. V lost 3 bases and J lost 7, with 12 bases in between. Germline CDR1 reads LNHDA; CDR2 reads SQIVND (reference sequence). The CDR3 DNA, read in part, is TGTGCCAGTAGTATCCAGGGTTCGAGTGAAAAA. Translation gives CASSIQGSSEK. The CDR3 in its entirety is CASSIQGSSEKLFF.

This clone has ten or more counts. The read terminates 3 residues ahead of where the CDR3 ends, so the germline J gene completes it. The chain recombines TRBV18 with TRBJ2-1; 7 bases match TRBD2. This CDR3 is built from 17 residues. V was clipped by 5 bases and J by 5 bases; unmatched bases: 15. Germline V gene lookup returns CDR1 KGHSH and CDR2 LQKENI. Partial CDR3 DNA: TGTGCCAGCTCAGTGAGCGGGGTCCACCCTGGGGACAATGAG. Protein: CASSVSGVHPGDNE. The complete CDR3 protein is CASSVSGVHPGDNEQFF.

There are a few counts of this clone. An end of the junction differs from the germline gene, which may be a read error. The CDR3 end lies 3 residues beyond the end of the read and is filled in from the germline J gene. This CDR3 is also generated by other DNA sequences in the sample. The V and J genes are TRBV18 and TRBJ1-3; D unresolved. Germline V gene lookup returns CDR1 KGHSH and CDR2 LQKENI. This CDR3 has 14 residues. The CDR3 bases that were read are TGTGCCAGCTCACCACAGGGTTCTGGAAACACA. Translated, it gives CASSPQGSGNT. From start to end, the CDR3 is CASSPQGSGNTIYF.

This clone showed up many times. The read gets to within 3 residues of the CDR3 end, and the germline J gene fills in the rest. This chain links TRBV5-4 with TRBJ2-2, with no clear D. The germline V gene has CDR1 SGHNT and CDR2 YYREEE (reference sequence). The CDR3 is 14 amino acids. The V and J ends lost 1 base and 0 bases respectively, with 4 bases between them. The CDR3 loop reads CASSLPSNTGELFF. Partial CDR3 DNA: TGTGCCAGCAGCTTGCCGTCGAACACCGGGGAG.

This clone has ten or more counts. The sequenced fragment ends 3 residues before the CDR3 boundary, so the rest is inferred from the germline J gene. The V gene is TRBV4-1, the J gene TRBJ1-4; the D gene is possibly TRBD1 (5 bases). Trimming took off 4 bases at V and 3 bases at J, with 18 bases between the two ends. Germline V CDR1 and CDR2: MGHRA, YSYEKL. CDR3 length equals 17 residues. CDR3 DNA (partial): TGCGCCAGCAGCCCCGTGACAGTCAGAAGGGCTAATGAAAAA. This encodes CASSPVTVRRANEK. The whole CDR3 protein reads CASSPVTVRRANEKLFF.

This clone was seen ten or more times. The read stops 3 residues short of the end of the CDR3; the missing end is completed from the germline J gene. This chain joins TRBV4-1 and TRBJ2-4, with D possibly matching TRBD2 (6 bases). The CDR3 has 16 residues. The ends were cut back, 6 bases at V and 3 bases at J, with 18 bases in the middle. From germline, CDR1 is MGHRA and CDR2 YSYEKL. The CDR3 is CASSFGDSPCKNIQYF. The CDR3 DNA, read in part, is TGCGCCAGCAGTTTCGGGGACTCCCCCTGCAAAAACATT.

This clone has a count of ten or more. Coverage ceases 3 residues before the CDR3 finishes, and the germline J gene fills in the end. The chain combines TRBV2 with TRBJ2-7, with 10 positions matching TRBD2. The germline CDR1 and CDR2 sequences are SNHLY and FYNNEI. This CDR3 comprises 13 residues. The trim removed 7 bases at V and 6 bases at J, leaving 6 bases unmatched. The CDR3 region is CASTSGRASEQYF. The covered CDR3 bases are TGTGCCAGCACAAGCGGGAGGGCCTCCGAG. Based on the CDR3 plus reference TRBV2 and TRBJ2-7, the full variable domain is EPEVTQTPSHQVTQMGQEVILRCVPISNHLYFYWYRQILGQKVEFLVSFYNNEISEKSEIFDDQFSVERPDGSNFTLKIRSTKLEDSAMYFCASTSGRASEQYFGPGTRLTVT.

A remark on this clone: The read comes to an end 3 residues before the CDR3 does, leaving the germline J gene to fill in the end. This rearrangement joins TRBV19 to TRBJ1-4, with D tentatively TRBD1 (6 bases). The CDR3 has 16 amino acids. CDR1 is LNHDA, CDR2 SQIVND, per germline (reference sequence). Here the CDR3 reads CASSSRDNSYNSPLFF. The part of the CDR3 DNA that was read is TGTGCCAGTAGTAGCCGGGACAACTCCTATAATTCACCA. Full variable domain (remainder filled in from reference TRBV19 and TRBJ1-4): DGGITQSPKYLFRKEGQNVTLSCEQNLNHDAMYWYRQDPGQGLRLIYYSQIVNDFQKGDIAEGYSVSREKKESFPLTVTSAQKNPTAFYLCASSSRDNSYNSPLFFGSGTQLSVL.

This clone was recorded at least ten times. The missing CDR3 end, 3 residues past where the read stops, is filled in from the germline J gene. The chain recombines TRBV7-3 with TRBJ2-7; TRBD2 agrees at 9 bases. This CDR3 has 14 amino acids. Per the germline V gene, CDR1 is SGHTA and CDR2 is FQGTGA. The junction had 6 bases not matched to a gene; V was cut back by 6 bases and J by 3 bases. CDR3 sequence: CASSYSGSGYEQYF. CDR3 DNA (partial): TGTGCCAGCAGTTATAGCGGGAGTGGCTACGAG.

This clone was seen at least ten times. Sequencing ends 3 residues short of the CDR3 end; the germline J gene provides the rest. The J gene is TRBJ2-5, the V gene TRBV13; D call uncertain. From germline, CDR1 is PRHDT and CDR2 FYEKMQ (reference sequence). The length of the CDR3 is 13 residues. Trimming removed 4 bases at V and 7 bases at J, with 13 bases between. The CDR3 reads CASSSPPSGTQYF. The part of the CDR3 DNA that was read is TGTGCCAGCAGCTCACCCCCATCGGGGACC.

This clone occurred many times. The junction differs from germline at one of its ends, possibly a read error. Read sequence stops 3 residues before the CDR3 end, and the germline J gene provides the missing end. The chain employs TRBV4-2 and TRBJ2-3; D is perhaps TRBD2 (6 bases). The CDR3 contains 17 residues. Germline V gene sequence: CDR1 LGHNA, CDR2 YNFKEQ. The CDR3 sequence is CASSQEASSEATDTQYF. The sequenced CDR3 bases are TGCGCCAGCAGCCAAGAGGCGTCTAGCGAGGCCACAGATACG.

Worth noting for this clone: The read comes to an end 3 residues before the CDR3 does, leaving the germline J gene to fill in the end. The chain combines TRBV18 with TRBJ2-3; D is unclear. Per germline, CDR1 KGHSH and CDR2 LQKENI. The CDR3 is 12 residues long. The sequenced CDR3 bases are TGTGCCAGCTCACCGAGCATTGAGACG. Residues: CASSPSIET. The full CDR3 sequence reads CASSPSIETQYF.